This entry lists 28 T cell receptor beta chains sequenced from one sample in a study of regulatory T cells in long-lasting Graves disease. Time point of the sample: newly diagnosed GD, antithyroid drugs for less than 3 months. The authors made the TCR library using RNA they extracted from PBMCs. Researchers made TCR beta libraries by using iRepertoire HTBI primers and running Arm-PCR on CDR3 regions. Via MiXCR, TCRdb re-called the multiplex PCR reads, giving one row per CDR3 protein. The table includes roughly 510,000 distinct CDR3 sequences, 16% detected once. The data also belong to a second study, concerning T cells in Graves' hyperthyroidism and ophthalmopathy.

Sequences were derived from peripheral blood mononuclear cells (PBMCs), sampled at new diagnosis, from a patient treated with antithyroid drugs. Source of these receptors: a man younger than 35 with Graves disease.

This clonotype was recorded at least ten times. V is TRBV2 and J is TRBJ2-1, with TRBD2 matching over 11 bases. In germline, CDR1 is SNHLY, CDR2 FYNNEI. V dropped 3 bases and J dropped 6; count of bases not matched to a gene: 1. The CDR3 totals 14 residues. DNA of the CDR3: TGTGCCAGCAGTGAGACTAGCGGGGTCAATGAGCAGTTCTTC. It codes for CASSETSGVNEQFF.

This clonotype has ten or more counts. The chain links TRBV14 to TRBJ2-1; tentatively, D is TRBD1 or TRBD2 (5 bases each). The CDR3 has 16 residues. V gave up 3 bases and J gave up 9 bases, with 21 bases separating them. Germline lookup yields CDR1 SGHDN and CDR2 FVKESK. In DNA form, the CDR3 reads TGTGCCAGCAGCCATCTGTCGGGACCAGGCTGGATTGAGCAGTTCTTC. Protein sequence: CASSHLSGPGWIEQFF.

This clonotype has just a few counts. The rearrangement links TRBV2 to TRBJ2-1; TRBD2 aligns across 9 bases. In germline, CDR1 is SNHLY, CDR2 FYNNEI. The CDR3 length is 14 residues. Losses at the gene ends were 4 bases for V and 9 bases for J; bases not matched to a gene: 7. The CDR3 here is CASSVRREGGEQFF. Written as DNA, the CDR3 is TGTGCCAGCAGTGTCCGGCGGGAGGGCGGTGAGCAGTTCTTC.

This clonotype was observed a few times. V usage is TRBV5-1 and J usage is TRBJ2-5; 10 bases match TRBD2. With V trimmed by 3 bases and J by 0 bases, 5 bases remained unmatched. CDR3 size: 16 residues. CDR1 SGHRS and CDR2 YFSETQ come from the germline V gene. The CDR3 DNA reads TGCGCCAGCAGCTACATAGCGGGAGGCAACCAAGAGACCCAGTACTTC. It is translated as CASSYIAGGNQETQYF.

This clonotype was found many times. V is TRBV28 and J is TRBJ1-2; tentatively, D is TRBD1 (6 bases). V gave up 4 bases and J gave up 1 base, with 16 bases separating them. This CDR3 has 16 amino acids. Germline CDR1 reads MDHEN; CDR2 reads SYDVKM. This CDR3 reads CASSSLTGRLNYGYTF. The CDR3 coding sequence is TGTGCCAGCAGTTCCCTGACAGGACGACTTAACTATGGCTACACCTTC.

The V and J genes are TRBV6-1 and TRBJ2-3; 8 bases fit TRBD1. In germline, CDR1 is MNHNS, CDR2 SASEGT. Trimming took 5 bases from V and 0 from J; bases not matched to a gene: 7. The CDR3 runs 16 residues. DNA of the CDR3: TGTGCCAGCAGTCAGTCCGGACAGGGCAGCACAGATACGCAGTATTTT. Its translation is CASSQSGQGSTDTQYF.

The DNA of the CDR3 is TGTGCCAGCAGCGGGGGGAGCTCCTACGAGCAGTTCTTC. Translating it yields CASSGGSSYEQFF. The chain combines TRBV2 with TRBJ2-1; 7 bases are a match to TRBD2. V shed 6 bases, J shed 10 bases, and the junction held 9 bases outside the gene matches. Germline V gene data show CDR1 as SNHLY and CDR2 as FYNNEI. The CDR3 runs 13 residues. The full variable domain, rest sourced from reference TRBV2 and TRBJ2-1, is EPEVTQTPSHQVTQMGQEVILRCVPISNHLYFYWYRQILGQKVEFLVSFYNNEISEKSEIFDDQFSVERPDGSNFTLKIRSTKLEDSAMYFCASSGGSSYEQFFGPGTRLTVL.

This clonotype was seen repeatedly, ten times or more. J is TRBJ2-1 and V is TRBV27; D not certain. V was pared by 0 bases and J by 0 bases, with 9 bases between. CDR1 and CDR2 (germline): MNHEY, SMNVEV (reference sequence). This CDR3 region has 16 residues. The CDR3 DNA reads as TGTGCCAGCAGTTTATCCCCAGGAAGCTCCTACAATGAGCAGTTCTTC. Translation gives CASSLSPGSSYNEQFF.

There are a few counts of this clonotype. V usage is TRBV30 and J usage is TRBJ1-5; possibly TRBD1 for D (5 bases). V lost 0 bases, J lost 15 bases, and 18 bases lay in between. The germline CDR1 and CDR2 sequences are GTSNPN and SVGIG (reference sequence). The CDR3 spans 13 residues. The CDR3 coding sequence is TGTGCCTGGAGTGTTCCTGGGGCAGGCGAACGGCATTTT. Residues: CAWSVPGAGERHF.

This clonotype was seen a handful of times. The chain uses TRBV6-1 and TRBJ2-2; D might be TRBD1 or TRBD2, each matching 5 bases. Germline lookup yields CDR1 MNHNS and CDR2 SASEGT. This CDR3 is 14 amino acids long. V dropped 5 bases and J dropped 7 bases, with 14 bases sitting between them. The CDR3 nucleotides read TGTGCCAGCAGTCTTCCAGGGACGGGCGGGGAGCTGTTTTTT. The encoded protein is CASSLPGTGGELFF.

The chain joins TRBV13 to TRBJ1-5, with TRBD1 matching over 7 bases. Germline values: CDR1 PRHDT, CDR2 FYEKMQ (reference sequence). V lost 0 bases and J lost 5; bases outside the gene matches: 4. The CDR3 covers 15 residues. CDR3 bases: TGTGCCAGCAGCTTAGGGAGGGGGCGAGATCAGCCCCAGCATTTT. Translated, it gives CASSLGRGRDQPQHF.

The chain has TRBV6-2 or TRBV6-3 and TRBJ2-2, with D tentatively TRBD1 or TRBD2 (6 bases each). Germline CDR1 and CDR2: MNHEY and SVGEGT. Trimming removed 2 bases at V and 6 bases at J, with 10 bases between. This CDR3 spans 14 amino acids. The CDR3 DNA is TGTGCCAGCAGTTACGGGGGGCCGGCCGGGGAGCTGTTTTTT. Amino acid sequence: CASSYGGPAGELFF.

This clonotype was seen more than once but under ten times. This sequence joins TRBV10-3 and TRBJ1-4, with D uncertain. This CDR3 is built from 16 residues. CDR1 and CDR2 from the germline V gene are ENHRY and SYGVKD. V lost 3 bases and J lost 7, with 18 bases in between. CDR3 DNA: TGTGCCATCAGTGACCCGGGAGGGAGTAACAGTGAAAAACTGTTTTTT. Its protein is CAISDPGGSNSEKLFF.

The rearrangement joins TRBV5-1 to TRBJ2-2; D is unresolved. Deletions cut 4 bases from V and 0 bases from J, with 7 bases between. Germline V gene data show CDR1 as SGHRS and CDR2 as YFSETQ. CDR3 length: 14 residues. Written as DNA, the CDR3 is TGCGCCAGCAGCCCGAGATCGAACACCGGGGAGCTGTTTTTT. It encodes CASSPRSNTGELFF.

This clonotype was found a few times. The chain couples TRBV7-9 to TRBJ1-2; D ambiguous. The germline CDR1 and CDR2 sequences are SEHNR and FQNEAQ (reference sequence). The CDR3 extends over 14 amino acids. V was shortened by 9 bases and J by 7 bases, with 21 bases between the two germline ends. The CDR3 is CASTRILSLGGYTF. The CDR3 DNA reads TGTGCCAGTACGCGCATACTTAGTTTGGGTGGCTACACCTTC.

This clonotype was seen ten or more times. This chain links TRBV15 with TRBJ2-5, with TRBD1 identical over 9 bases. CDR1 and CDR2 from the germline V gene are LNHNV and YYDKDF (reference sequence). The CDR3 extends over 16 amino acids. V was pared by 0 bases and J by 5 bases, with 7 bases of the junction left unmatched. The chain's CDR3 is CATSRDLRDRAETQYF. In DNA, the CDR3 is TGTGCCACCAGCAGAGACCTCCGGGACAGGGCTGAGACCCAGTACTTC.

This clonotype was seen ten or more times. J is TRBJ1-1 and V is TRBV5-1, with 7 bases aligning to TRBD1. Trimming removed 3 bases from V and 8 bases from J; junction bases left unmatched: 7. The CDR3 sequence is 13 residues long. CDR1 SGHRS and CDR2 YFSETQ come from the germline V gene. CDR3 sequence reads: CASSYATGPEAFF. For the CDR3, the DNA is TGCGCCAGCAGCTATGCGACAGGGCCGGAAGCTTTCTTT.

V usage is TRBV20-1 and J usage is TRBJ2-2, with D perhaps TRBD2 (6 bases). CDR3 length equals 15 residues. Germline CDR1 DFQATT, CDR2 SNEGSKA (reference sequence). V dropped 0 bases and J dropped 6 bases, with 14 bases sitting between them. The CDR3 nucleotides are TGCAGTGCTAGAGAGGCGGGAACGATGCCCGGGGAGCTGTTTTTT. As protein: CSAREAGTMPGELFF.

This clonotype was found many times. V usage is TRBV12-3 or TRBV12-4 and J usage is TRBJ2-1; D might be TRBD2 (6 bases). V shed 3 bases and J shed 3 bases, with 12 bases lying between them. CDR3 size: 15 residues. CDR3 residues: CASSLSGVVYNEQFF. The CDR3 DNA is TGTGCCAGCAGTTTGTCGGGAGTGGTCTACAATGAGCAGTTCTTC.

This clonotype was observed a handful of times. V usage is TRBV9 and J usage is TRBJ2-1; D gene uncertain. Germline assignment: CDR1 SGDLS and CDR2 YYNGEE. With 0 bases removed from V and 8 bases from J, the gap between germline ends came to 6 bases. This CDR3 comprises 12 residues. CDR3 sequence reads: CASSVGSYEQFF. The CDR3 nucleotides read TGTGCCAGCAGCGTAGGTAGTTATGAGCAGTTCTTC.

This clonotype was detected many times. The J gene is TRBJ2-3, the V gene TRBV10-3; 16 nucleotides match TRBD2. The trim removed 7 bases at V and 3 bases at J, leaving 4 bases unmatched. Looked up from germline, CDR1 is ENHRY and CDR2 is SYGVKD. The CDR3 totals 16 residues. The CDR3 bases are TGTGCCATCACCACGGGACTAGCGGGAGGGACAGATACGCAGTATTTT. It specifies CAITTGLAGGTDTQYF.

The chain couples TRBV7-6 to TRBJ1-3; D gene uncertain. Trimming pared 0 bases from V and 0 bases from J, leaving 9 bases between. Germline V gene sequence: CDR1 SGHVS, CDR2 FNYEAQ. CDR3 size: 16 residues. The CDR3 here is CASSLAKPGSGNTIYF. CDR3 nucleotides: TGTGCCAGCAGCTTAGCGAAGCCAGGCTCTGGAAACACCATATATTTT.

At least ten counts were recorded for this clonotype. CDR3 in DNA: TGTGCCAGCAGTCACCCAGCAACGACAGGGTTATTTAGAGATACGCAGTATTTT. This sequence encodes CASSHPATTGLFRDTQYF. The chain links TRBV12-3 or TRBV12-4 to TRBJ2-3; 7 nucleotides match TRBD1. The V gene end was trimmed by 5 bases and the J gene end by 5 bases; junction bases not matched to a gene: 19. CDR3 size: 18 residues.

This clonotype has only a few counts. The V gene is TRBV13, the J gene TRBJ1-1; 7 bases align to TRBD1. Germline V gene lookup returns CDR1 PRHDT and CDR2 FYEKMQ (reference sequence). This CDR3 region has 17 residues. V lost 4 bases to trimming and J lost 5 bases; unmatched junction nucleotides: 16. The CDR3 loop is CASSSRTGASVRTEAFF. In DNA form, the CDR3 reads TGTGCCAGCAGCTCGCGAACAGGGGCGTCGGTAAGGACTGAAGCTTTCTTT.

Written as DNA, the CDR3 is TGTGCCAGCAGCCCGGGACCGACAACCTACTCTGGAAACACCATATATTTT. Protein product: CASSPGPTTYSGNTIYF. This chain links TRBV5-4 with TRBJ1-3; D may be TRBD1 (5 bases). V was clipped by 4 bases and J by 0 bases, with 17 bases between them. CDR1 is SGHNT, CDR2 YYREEE, per germline (reference sequence). CDR3 length equals 17 residues.

The chain's CDR3 is CASSLLPNGETQYF. CDR3 in DNA: TGTGCCAGCAGTTTACTACCCAACGGAGAGACCCAGTACTTC. The chain couples TRBV27 to TRBJ2-5; no definite D call. Germline CDR1 and CDR2: MNHEY and SMNVEV (reference sequence). The CDR3 contains 14 residues. Trimming cost V 2 bases and J 4 bases, with 11 bases left between them.

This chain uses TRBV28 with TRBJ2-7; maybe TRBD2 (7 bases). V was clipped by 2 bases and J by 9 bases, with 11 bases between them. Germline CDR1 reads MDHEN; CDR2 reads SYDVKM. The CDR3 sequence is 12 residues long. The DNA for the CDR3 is TGTGCCAGCAGTTTAGGGGGGGCGGGGCAGTACTTC. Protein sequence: CASSLGGAGQYF. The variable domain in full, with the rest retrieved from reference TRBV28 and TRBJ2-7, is DVKVTQSSRYLVKRTGEKVFLECVQDMDHENMFWYRQDPGLGLRLIYFSYDVKMKEKGDIPEGYSVSREKKERFSLILESASTNQTSMYLCASSLGGAGQYFGPGTRLTVT.

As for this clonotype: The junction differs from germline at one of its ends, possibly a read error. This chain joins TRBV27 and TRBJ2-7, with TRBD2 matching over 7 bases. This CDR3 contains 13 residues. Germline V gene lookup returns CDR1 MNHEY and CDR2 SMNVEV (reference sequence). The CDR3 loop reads CASSPGLVFEEYF. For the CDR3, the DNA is TGTGCCAGCAGTCCAGGACTAGTATTCGAGGAGTACTTC.